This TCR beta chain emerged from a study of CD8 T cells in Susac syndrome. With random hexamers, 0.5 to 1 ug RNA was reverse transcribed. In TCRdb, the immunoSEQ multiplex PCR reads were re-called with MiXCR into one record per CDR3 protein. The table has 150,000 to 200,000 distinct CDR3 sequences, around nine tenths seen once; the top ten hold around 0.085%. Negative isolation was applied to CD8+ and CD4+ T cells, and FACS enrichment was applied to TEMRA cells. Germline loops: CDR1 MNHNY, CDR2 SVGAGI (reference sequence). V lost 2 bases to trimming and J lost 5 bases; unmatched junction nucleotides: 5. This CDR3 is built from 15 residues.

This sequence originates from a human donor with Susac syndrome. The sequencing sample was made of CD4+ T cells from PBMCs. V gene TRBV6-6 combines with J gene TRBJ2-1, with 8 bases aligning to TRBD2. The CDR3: CASSYGTSGNNEQFF. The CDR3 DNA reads TGTGCCAGCAGTTACGGTACTAGCGGTAACAATGAGCAGTTCTTC.